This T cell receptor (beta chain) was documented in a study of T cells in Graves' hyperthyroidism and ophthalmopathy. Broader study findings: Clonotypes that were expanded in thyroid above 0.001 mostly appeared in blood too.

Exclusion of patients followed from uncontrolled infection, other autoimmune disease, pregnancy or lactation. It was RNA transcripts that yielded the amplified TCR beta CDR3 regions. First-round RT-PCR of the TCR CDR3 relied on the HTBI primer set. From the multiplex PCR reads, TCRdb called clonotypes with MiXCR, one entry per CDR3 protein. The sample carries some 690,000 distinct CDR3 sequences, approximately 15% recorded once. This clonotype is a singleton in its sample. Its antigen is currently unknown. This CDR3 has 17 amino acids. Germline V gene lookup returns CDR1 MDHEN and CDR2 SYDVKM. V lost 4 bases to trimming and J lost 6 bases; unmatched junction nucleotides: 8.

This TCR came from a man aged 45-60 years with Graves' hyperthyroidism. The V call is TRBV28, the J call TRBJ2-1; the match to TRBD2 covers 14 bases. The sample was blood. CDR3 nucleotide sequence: TGTGCCAGCAGTTCTGGACTAGCGGGAGGTCTCCTCAATGAGCAGTTCTTC. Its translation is CASSSGLAGGLLNEQFF.